Reported below is one T cell receptor (beta chain). Its antigen is not known. The CDR3 has 16 amino acids. V lost 5 bases to trimming and J lost 2 bases; unmatched junction nucleotides: 9. In germline, CDR1 is SGHTA, CDR2 FQGNSA. RNA transcripts served as the template for amplifying TCR beta CDR3 regions. HTBI primers drove first-round RT-PCR of the TCR CDR3. One entry per CDR3 protein, called by TCRdb with MiXCR from the multiplex PCR reads. The sample lists hundreds of thousands of distinct CDR3 sequences, roughly 32% occurring once. This sample was included in a study of T cells in Graves' hyperthyroidism and ophthalmopathy. The study's findings and limits: From stable hyperthyroidism, ophthalmopathy was separated by a 13 V-J model.

In patients aged 18 to 65, hyperthyroidism was newly diagnosed, with duration under 2 months. Orbital computed tomography, thyroid ultrasound, serum thyroxine and TRAb, and clinical symptoms together informed the diagnoses. PBMCs were collected from an approximately 10 ml volume of fresh peripheral blood. The sequenced sample consisted of blood. The chain employs TRBV7-2 and TRBJ2-1, with 7 positions matching TRBD2. The TCR originated in a woman in her thirties or forties with Graves' hyperthyroidism. The CDR3 loop reads CASSPPGGSAYNEQFF. The CDR3 DNA reads as TGTGCCAGCAGCCCCCCCGGCGGGAGTGCCTACAATGAGCAGTTCTTC.